This T cell receptor beta chain was captured by sequencing in a study of neoadjuvant anti-PD-1 for oral cavity cancer. The wider study: Around day 43, patients without progression received a fourth nivolumab dose before surgery. Study-level points and caveats: Only a few patients per response group were TCR-analyzed; validation needed.

The time point is: after neoadjuvant nivolumab, at surgical resection. Trimming removed 4 bases at V and 5 bases at J, with 11 bases between. CDR1 and CDR2 from the germline V gene are SGHAT and FQNNGV. The CDR3 loop spans 14 amino acids. The protocol was immunoSEQ multiplex PCR, while the TCRdb copy is restricted to in-frame clones and leaves out a portion. The sample yields more than 25,000 clones, 80% seen once. On this clone itself: Its antigen remains unidentified.

The sequencing here drew on PBMCs, taken after nivolumab (anti-PD-1) treatment. The source is a person aged 40 to 85 with oral cavity squamous cell carcinoma. The chain is built from TRBV11-2 and TRBJ1-4; no clear D. The CDR3 DNA follows: TGTGCCAGCAGCTCTGGGTGGCAAAATGAAAAACTGTTTTTT. Residues: CASSSGWQNEKLFF.